These T cell receptor beta chains were read from a single sample in a study of PD-1 blockade in classical Hodgkin lymphoma. The data were produced by immunoSEQ multiplex PCR, yet TCRdb's version contains in-frame clones alone and is incomplete. The data hold nearly 25,000 clones, with approximately 80% observed a single time. The material was peripheral blood mononuclear cells (PBMCs), obtained before the second cycle of nivolumab. These receptors were obtained from a human donor with classical Hodgkin lymphoma. Each CDR3 is given with its conserved first and last residue. The order of the fields is CDR3 length, D gene, V gene, J gene, clone size, CDR3 DNA, CDR3 protein. The D gene is left open where the match is weak. A clone size is listed for some rows: how often the clone was seen (once, few, many), or a class if it is expanded.

CDR3 length: 13; D gene: .; V gene: TRBV27; J gene: TRBJ2-7; clone size: .; CDR3 DNA: TGTGCCAGCAGTTTCACAGTCTCCTACGAGCAGTACTTC; CDR3 protein: CASSFTVSYEQYF
CDR3 length: 13; D gene: .; V gene: TRBV25-1; J gene: TRBJ2-3; clone size: few; CDR3 DNA: TGTGCCAGCAGTGAAAGCGCCACAGATACGCAGTATTTT; CDR3 protein: CASSESATDTQYF
CDR3 length: 14; D gene: TRBD1; V gene: TRBV6-1; J gene: TRBJ1-2; clone size: .; CDR3 DNA: TGTGCCAGCACCAAGGACAGGGGTGGCTATGGCTACACCTTC; CDR3 protein: CASTKDRGGYGYTF
CDR3 length: 12; D gene: .; V gene: TRBV6-5; J gene: TRBJ1-5; clone size: .; CDR3 DNA: TGTGCCAGCAGTTACAGCATACAGCCCCAGCATTTT; CDR3 protein: CASSYSIQPQHF
CDR3 length: 15; D gene: TRBD1; V gene: TRBV19; J gene: TRBJ1-4; clone size: .; CDR3 DNA: TGTGCCAGTAGTAACCCCAGACAGGGGGGTGAAAAACTGTTTTTT; CDR3 protein: CASSNPRQGGEKLFF
CDR3 length: 14; D gene: .; V gene: TRBV9; J gene: TRBJ2-7; clone size: .; CDR3 DNA: TGTGCCAGCAGCGTAGGACGGGGGACCTACGAGCAGTACTTC; CDR3 protein: CASSVGRGTYEQYF
CDR3 length: 13; D gene: TRBD1; V gene: TRBV2; J gene: TRBJ1-5; clone size: .; CDR3 DNA: TGTGCCAGCAGAAGACAGGGGAATCAGCCCCAGCATTTT; CDR3 protein: CASRRQGNQPQHF
CDR3 length: 17; D gene: TRBD2; V gene: TRBV4-1; J gene: TRBJ2-1; clone size: few; CDR3 DNA: TGCGCCAGCAGCCAAGATCCCGGGAGGGCTTTTTCCAATGAGCAGTTCTTC; CDR3 protein: CASSQDPGRAFSNEQFF
CDR3 length: 18; D gene: TRBD2; V gene: TRBV7-2; J gene: TRBJ2-1; clone size: .; CDR3 DNA: TGTGCCAGCAGCTCGTGGGCGGGAGGGCCTTTTGTCTACAATGAGCAGTTCTTC; CDR3 protein: CASSSWAGGPFVYNEQFF
CDR3 length: 14; D gene: .; V gene: TRBV7-9; J gene: TRBJ2-5; clone size: .; CDR3 DNA: TGTGCCAGCAGCTTAGCCGGGACATTGGGGACCCAGTACTTC; CDR3 protein: CASSLAGTLGTQYF
CDR3 length: 15; D gene: .; V gene: TRBV19; J gene: TRBJ1-6; clone size: .; CDR3 DNA: TGTGCCAGTAGTATGCTCCCACCGGGGTCCTCACCCCTCCACTTT; CDR3 protein: CASSMLPPGSSPLHF
CDR3 length: 16; D gene: TRBD1; V gene: TRBV29-1; J gene: TRBJ2-7; clone size: .; CDR3 DNA: TGCAGCGCCGCCATACCTACCGGACAGGCTGCCTACGAGCAGTACTTC; CDR3 protein: CSAAIPTGQAAYEQYF
CDR3 length: 13; D gene: TRBD1; V gene: TRBV7-9; J gene: TRBJ2-1; clone size: once; CDR3 DNA: TGTGCCAGCAGCCGACAGGGGGGTTATGAGCAGTTCTTC; CDR3 protein: CASSRQGGYEQFF
CDR3 length: 16; D gene: TRBD2; V gene: TRBV7-2; J gene: TRBJ2-1; clone size: once; CDR3 DNA: TGTGCCAGCAGCCTAGGACTAGCGGGAGGATACAATGAGCAGTTCTTC; CDR3 protein: CASSLGLAGGYNEQFF
CDR3 length: 16; D gene: TRBD1; V gene: TRBV6-1; J gene: TRBJ1-2; clone size: .; CDR3 DNA: TGTGCCAGCAGTGAATTCCTCGTACAGGGGCAATATGGCTACACCTTC; CDR3 protein: CASSEFLVQGQYGYTF
CDR3 length: 13; D gene: .; V gene: TRBV2; J gene: TRBJ2-7; clone size: .; CDR3 DNA: TGTGCCAGCAGTTCAGGGGTCATCTACGAGCAGTACTTC; CDR3 protein: CASSSGVIYEQYF
CDR3 length: 14; D gene: .; V gene: TRBV5-6; J gene: TRBJ1-5; clone size: .; CDR3 DNA: TGTGCCAGCAGCTTATGGGGGTTAAATCAGCCCCAGCATTTT; CDR3 protein: CASSLWGLNQPQHF
CDR3 length: 14; D gene: .; V gene: TRBV6-5; J gene: TRBJ1-5; clone size: .; CDR3 DNA: TGTGCCAGCAGTGAGTTCGGGGGAAATCAGCCCCAGCATTTT; CDR3 protein: CASSEFGGNQPQHF
CDR3 length: 12; D gene: .; V gene: TRBV5-6; J gene: TRBJ2-7; clone size: .; CDR3 DNA: TGTGCCAGCAGCAACGGGGCATACGAGCAGTACTTC; CDR3 protein: CASSNGAYEQYF
CDR3 length: 16; D gene: .; V gene: TRBV9; J gene: TRBJ1-4; clone size: once; CDR3 DNA: TGTGCCAGCAGCGTAGGCTGGGGGGGGACTAATGAAAAACTGTTTTTT; CDR3 protein: CASSVGWGGTNEKLFF
CDR3 length: 15; D gene: .; V gene: TRBV5-4; J gene: TRBJ2-3; clone size: once; CDR3 DNA: TGTGCCAGCAGCTCACCTGGGCAGGGAAAAGATACGCAGTATTTT; CDR3 protein: CASSSPGQGKDTQYF
CDR3 length: 15; D gene: .; V gene: TRBV5-1; J gene: TRBJ2-5; clone size: .; CDR3 DNA: TGCGCCAGCAGCTTGGTTCGGCAGCCACAAGAGACCCAGTACTTC; CDR3 protein: CASSLVRQPQETQYF
CDR3 length: 20; D gene: TRBD2; V gene: TRBV29-1; J gene: TRBJ2-5; clone size: .; CDR3 DNA: TGCAGCGTTGAAGATTTTGGTGCCAGCGGGAGTGGTGGGTCCCAAGAGACCCAGTACTTC; CDR3 protein: CSVEDFGASGSGGSQETQYF
CDR3 length: 16; D gene: .; V gene: TRBV18; J gene: TRBJ2-7; clone size: .; CDR3 DNA: TGTGCCAGCTCACCTCCCGGCGGGGCTGCGGATCTTTTACAGTACTTC; CDR3 protein: CASSPPGGAADLLQYF
CDR3 length: 15; D gene: TRBD2; V gene: TRBV11-2; J gene: TRBJ2-7; clone size: .; CDR3 DNA: TGTGCCAGCAGCGTCGTACTAGCGGGAGCTTACGAGCAGTACTTC; CDR3 protein: CASSVVLAGAYEQYF
CDR3 length: 15; D gene: TRBD2; V gene: TRBV7-9; J gene: TRBJ2-7; clone size: .; CDR3 DNA: TGTGCCAGCAGCGCCCTAGCGGGGGTAACCTACGAGCAGTACTTC; CDR3 protein: CASSALAGVTYEQYF
CDR3 length: 13; D gene: .; V gene: TRBV29-1; J gene: TRBJ2-1; clone size: .; CDR3 DNA: TGCAGCGTTTACCCCAGGACCTACAATGAGCAGTTCTTC; CDR3 protein: CSVYPRTYNEQFF
CDR3 length: 12; D gene: .; V gene: TRBV10-3; J gene: TRBJ2-1; clone size: .; CDR3 DNA: TGTGCCATCAGTAACACGTGGGGGAGCGAGTTCTTC; CDR3 protein: CAISNTWGSEFF
CDR3 length: 15; D gene: .; V gene: TRBV5-6; J gene: TRBJ1-5; clone size: .; CDR3 DNA: TGTGCCAGCAGCTTGCGTGGTTACAGCAATCAGCCCCAGCATTTT; CDR3 protein: CASSLRGYSNQPQHF
CDR3 length: 13; D gene: .; V gene: TRBV5-1; J gene: TRBJ2-7; clone size: .; CDR3 DNA: TGCGCCAGCAGCTTGGTGGAGGGGACCGAGCAGTACTTC; CDR3 protein: CASSLVEGTEQYF
CDR3 length: 16; D gene: .; V gene: TRBV19; J gene: TRBJ2-2; clone size: few; CDR3 DNA: TGTGCCAGTAGTATAGTAGAGTGGACAAACACCGGGGAGCTGTTTTTT; CDR3 protein: CASSIVEWTNTGELFF
CDR3 length: 14; D gene: .; V gene: TRBV19; J gene: TRBJ2-3; clone size: few; CDR3 DNA: TGTGCCAGTAGTGTGGGACGAAGCACAGATACGCAGTATTTT; CDR3 protein: CASSVGRSTDTQYF
CDR3 length: 15; D gene: .; V gene: TRBV7-9; J gene: TRBJ1-2; clone size: few; CDR3 DNA: TGTGCCAGCAGCCCCCCCGTTCGGGACAACTATGGCTACACCTTC; CDR3 protein: CASSPPVRDNYGYTF
CDR3 length: 13; D gene: TRBD1; V gene: TRBV29-1; J gene: TRBJ1-4; clone size: .; CDR3 DNA: TGCAGCGTTGGGGACAGTAGGGGGGAAAAACTGTTTTTT; CDR3 protein: CSVGDSRGEKLFF
CDR3 length: 15; D gene: TRBD2; V gene: TRBV7-2; J gene: TRBJ2-5; clone size: .; CDR3 DNA: TGTGCCAGCAGCTCCCTGACTAGCGGGAGGGAGACCCAGTACTTC; CDR3 protein: CASSSLTSGRETQYF
CDR3 length: 14; D gene: .; V gene: TRBV2; J gene: TRBJ1-4; clone size: .; CDR3 DNA: TGTGCCAGCAACTACGACGGGACTAATGAAAAACTGTTTTTT; CDR3 protein: CASNYDGTNEKLFF
CDR3 length: 14; D gene: TRBD1; V gene: TRBV6-5; J gene: TRBJ2-2; clone size: medium-sized; CDR3 DNA: TGTGCCAGCACCGGGACAGCGAGCACCGGGGAGCTGTTTTTT; CDR3 protein: CASTGTASTGELFF
CDR3 length: 11; D gene: .; V gene: TRBV29-1; J gene: TRBJ2-6; clone size: .; CDR3 DNA: TGCAGCGTTGATATTGAGAACGTCCTGACTTTC; CDR3 protein: CSVDIENVLTF
CDR3 length: 14; D gene: TRBD1; V gene: TRBV5-1; J gene: TRBJ1-1; clone size: medium-sized; CDR3 DNA: TGCGCCAGCAGCTCGACAGGGGGAAACACTGAAGCTTTCTTT; CDR3 protein: CASSSTGGNTEAFF
CDR3 length: 13; D gene: TRBD1; V gene: TRBV18; J gene: TRBJ2-7; clone size: .; CDR3 DNA: TGTGCCAGCTCGAAGGACAGGGCCTACGAGCAGTACTTC; CDR3 protein: CASSKDRAYEQYF
CDR3 length: 16; D gene: TRBD2; V gene: TRBV27; J gene: TRBJ2-3; clone size: once; CDR3 DNA: TGTGCCAGCAGTCTCTGGACTAGCGACGGCACAGATACGCAGTATTTT; CDR3 protein: CASSLWTSDGTDTQYF
CDR3 length: 12; D gene: TRBD2; V gene: TRBV10-1; J gene: TRBJ2-3; clone size: .; CDR3 DNA: TGCGCCAGCAGTTTAGCGGGAAATACGCAGTATTTT; CDR3 protein: CASSLAGNTQYF
CDR3 length: 13; D gene: .; V gene: TRBV19; J gene: TRBJ2-5; clone size: .; CDR3 DNA: TGTGCCAGTAGTATGGACTATCAAGAGACCCAGTACTTC; CDR3 protein: CASSMDYQETQYF
CDR3 length: 16; D gene: TRBD1; V gene: TRBV6-5; J gene: TRBJ1-6; clone size: .; CDR3 DNA: TGTGCCAGCAGTTACCGGACAGGGTTTAGTAATTCACCCCTCCACTTT; CDR3 protein: CASSYRTGFSNSPLHF
CDR3 length: 15; D gene: .; V gene: TRBV19; J gene: TRBJ1-5; clone size: .; CDR3 DNA: TGTGCCAGTAGTATGGTGGGGAATAGCAATCAGCCCCAGCATTTT; CDR3 protein: CASSMVGNSNQPQHF
CDR3 length: 13; D gene: .; V gene: TRBV6-6; J gene: TRBJ1-2; clone size: .; CDR3 DNA: TGTGCCAGCAGTTATAACAGGGATTATGGCTACACCTTC; CDR3 protein: CASSYNRDYGYTF
CDR3 length: 14; D gene: .; V gene: TRBV5-1; J gene: TRBJ2-2; clone size: few; CDR3 DNA: TGCGCCAGCAGCTTGCTCTATTTCACCGGGGAGCTGTTTTTT; CDR3 protein: CASSLLYFTGELFF
CDR3 length: 13; D gene: TRBD1; V gene: TRBV10-2; J gene: TRBJ2-5; clone size: .; CDR3 DNA: TGCGCCAGCAGTGGGGACAGGGCAAAGACCCAGTACTTC; CDR3 protein: CASSGDRAKTQYF
CDR3 length: 13; D gene: .; V gene: TRBV28; J gene: TRBJ1-2; clone size: .; CDR3 DNA: TGTGCCAGCATACAGGGCTTTAACTATGGCTACACCTTC; CDR3 protein: CASIQGFNYGYTF
CDR3 length: 15; D gene: .; V gene: TRBV7-9; J gene: TRBJ2-2; clone size: once; CDR3 DNA: TGTGCCAGCAGCTTAACCGACTATAACACCGGGGAGCTGTTTTTT; CDR3 protein: CASSLTDYNTGELFF
CDR3 length: 15; D gene: .; V gene: TRBV4-3; J gene: TRBJ2-1; clone size: .; CDR3 DNA: TGCGCCAGCAGCCGTCAGCGGATTTCCTACAATGAGCAGTTCTTC; CDR3 protein: CASSRQRISYNEQFF
CDR3 length: 15; D gene: .; V gene: TRBV5-1; J gene: TRBJ1-6; clone size: .; CDR3 DNA: TGCGCCAGCAGCCCTACGACCCTAAAAAGTTCACCCCTCCACTTT; CDR3 protein: CASSPTTLKSSPLHF